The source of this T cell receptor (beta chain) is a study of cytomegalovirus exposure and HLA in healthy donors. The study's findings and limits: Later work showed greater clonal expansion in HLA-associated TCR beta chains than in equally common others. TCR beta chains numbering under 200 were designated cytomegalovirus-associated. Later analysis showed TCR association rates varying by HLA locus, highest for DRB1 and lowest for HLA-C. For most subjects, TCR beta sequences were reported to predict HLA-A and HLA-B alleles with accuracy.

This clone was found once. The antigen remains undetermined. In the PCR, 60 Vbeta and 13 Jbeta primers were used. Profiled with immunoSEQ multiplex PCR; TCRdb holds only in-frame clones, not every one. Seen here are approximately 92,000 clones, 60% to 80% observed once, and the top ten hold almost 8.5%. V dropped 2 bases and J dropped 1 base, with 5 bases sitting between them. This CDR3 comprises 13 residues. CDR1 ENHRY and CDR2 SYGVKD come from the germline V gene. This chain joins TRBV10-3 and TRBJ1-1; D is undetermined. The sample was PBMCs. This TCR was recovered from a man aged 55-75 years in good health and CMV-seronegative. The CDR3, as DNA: TGTGCCATCAGTGAGCCCGGGAACACTGAAGCTTTCTTT. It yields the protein CAISEPGNTEAFF.